This T cell receptor (beta chain) was recovered during a study of T cells in Graves' hyperthyroidism and ophthalmopathy. Study-level points and caveats: Stable hyperthyroidism was told apart from ophthalmopathy by a model built on 13 V-J features.

Germline assignment: CDR1 MNHEY and CDR2 SVGAGI. This CDR3 has 14 residues. Trimming removed 2 bases from V and 0 bases from J, with 7 bases in between. Amplification of TCR beta CDR3 regions used RNA as the template. HTBI primers were used for first-round RT-PCR of the TCR CDR3. TCRdb reprocessed the multiplex PCR reads with MiXCR, giving one entry per CDR3 protein. The sample records hundreds of thousands of distinct CDR3 sequences, approximately 15% being singletons. This clonotype was observed many times. Its antigen is unknown. Hyperthyroidism had been newly diagnosed in patients aged 18 to 65, and its duration was under 2 months.

Sequencing was done on a sample of blood. The receptor was isolated from a woman aged 25 to 39 with Graves' hyperthyroidism that later progressed to Graves' ophthalmopathy. The chain joins TRBV6-5 to TRBJ1-1; TRBD1 might be the D (5 bases). The CDR3 DNA is TGTGCCAGCAGTTACCAAGGGGTGAACACTGAAGCTTTCTTT. Protein product: CASSYQGVNTEAFF.